This T cell receptor beta chain derives from a study of cytomegalovirus exposure and HLA in healthy donors. Germline V gene data show CDR1 as MDHEN and CDR2 as SYDVKM. Trimming left V 4 bases short and J 4 bases short, with 13 bases between. This CDR3 spans 14 amino acids. PCR was performed using 60 Vbeta and 13 Jbeta primers. Method: immunoSEQ multiplex PCR; TCRdb's copy keeps in-frame clones and lacks some. Of about 160,000 clones detected, 60% to 85% appear once; the ten largest clones hold about 13%. This clone has only one observation. The V and J genes are TRBV28 and TRBJ2-5; tentative D call: TRBD2 (6 bases). The source of this sequence is a middle-aged man in good health and CMV-seropositive. Sample: PBMCs. The CDR3 here is CASSSGGGPETQYF. The CDR3 coding sequence is TGTGCCAGCAGTTCCGGAGGAGGGCCAGAGACCCAGTACTTC. Using reference TRBV28 and TRBJ2-5 for the parts outside the CDR3, the full variable domain is DVKVTQSSRYLVKRTGEKVFLECVQDMDHENMFWYRQDPGLGLRLIYFSYDVKMKEKGDIPEGYSVSREKKERFSLILESASTNQTSMYLCASSSGGGPETQYFGPGTRLLVL.